This TCR beta chain derives from a study of glioma-infiltrating T cells. Findings and limits, study-wide: Only very few CDR3 sequences appeared in both tissue and blood.

The iRepertoire nested amplicon-rescue multiplex PCR amplified TCR alpha and beta CDR3s from RNA. Input was about 85-450 ng of tissue mRNA or PBMC total RNA. From the multiplex PCR reads, TCRdb called clonotypes with MiXCR, one entry per CDR3 protein. This sample yields fewer than 200,000 distinct CDR3 sequences, of which roughly 32% are seen a single time; around 20% belongs to the top ten. This clonotype has a count of ten or more. The target antigen is unknown. Trimming removed 3 bases from V and 6 bases from J; junction bases left unmatched: 6. Germline loops: CDR1 KGHSH, CDR2 LQKENI. There are 15 residues in the CDR3.

The TCR was taken from a human donor with low-grade glioma or glioblastoma, undergoing nonglioma brain surgery, or in good health (not recorded which). The sequencing input was glioma tissue, nonneoplastic brain tissue, or PBMCs (not recorded which). This chain links TRBV18 with TRBJ1-1; 11 nucleotides match TRBD1. CDR3 nucleotide sequence: TGTGCCAGCTCACCTCCGGGACAGGGGGTGCCTGAAGCTTTCTTT. Amino acid sequence: CASSPPGQGVPEAFF.